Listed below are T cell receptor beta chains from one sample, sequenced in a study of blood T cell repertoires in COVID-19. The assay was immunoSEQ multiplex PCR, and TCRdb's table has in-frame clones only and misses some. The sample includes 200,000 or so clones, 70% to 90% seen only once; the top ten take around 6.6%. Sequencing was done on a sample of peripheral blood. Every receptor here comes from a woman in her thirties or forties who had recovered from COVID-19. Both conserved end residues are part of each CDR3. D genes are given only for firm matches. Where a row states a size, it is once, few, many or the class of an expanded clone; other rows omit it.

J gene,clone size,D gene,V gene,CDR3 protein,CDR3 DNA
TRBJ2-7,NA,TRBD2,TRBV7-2,CASSLSAGVPYEQYF,TGTGCCAGCAGCTTATCGGCGGGAGTACCCTACGAGCAGTACTTC
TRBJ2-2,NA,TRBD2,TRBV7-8,CASSSLKGLAGATGELFF,TGTGCCAGCAGCTCACTGAAGGGACTAGCGGGAGCAACCGGGGAGCTGTTTTTT
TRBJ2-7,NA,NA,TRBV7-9,CASSLGGIGGGGEQYF,TGTGCCAGCAGCTTAGGTGGAATCGGGGGTGGAGGGGAGCAGTACTTC
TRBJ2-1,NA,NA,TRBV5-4,CASSLGAASYNEQFF,TGTGCCAGCAGCTTAGGAGCGGCCTCCTACAATGAGCAGTTCTTC
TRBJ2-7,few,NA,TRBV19,CASSQKSGEQYF,TGTGCCAGTAGCCAGAAGTCGGGCGAGCAGTACTTC
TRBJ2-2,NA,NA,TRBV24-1,CATSATVSGELFF,TGTGCCACCAGTGCAACGGTGAGCGGGGAGCTGTTTTTT
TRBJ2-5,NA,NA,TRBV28,CASSLGVSVQGQETQYF,TGTGCCAGCAGTTTAGGTGTGTCGGTGCAGGGGCAAGAGACCCAGTACTTC
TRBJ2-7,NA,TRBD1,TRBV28,CASSLGQGTPPYEQYF,TGTGCCAGCAGTTTAGGACAGGGGACACCTCCCTACGAGCAGTACTTC
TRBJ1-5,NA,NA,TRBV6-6,CASSYGQSQPQHF,TGTGCCAGCAGTTACGGCCAGTCCCAGCCCCAGCATTTT
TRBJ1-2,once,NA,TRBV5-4,CASSGTRGDGYTF,TGTGCCAGCAGCGGTACCAGGGGTGATGGCTACACCTTC
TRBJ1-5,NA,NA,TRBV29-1,CSVRRGSNQPQHF,TGCAGCGTGCGCAGGGGTAGCAATCAGCCCCAGCATTTT
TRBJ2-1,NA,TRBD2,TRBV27,CASSSWTSGRRNEQFF,TGTGCCAGCAGTTCCTGGACTAGCGGGCGGAGGAATGAGCAGTTCTTC
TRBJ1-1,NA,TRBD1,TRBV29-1,CSVIRAGGGTEAFF,TGCAGCGTAATCAGGGCAGGGGGAGGCACTGAAGCTTTCTTT
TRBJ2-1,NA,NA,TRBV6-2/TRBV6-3,CASSSPTAASYNEQFF,TGTGCCAGCAGTTCTCCGACAGCCGCCTCCTACAATGAGCAGTTCTTC
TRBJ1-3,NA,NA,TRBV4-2,CASSQGKQDSGNTIYF,TGTGCCAGCAGCCAAGGTAAACAGGACTCTGGAAACACCATATATTTT